The T cell receptor beta chain described here comes from a study of T cell responses to AZD1222 COVID-19 vaccine. Germline V gene lookup returns CDR1 ENHRY and CDR2 SYGVKD. V dropped 0 bases and J dropped 13 bases, with 7 bases sitting between them. The CDR3 length is 11 residues. The method was immunoSEQ multiplex PCR; TCRdb's version includes in-frame clones alone and lacks a portion of them. The repertoire holds 140,000 to 150,000 clones, with roughly 91% as singletons. The source material was peripheral blood, sampled on day 0 of AZD1222 vaccination. The rearrangement uses TRBV10-3 and TRBJ2-1; D unclear. The clonotype comes from an adult in good health. This CDR3 reads CAISESLLQFF. CDR3 DNA sequence: TGTGCCATCAGTGAGTCCCTACTCCAGTTCTTC.